This T cell receptor (beta chain) was sequenced for a study of blood T cell repertoires in COVID-19. Whole-study context: The study drew acute and convalescent COVID-19 samples from the United States, Italy and Spain. The analysed material was cDNA or gDNA that came from T cells, B-cell-depleted T cells, or PBMCs.

Original analysis: Estimation of nucleated cell counts was performed using reference gene primer amplification. Only in-frame clones appear in the TCRdb table, and some are missing; sequencing was by immunoSEQ multiplex PCR. The V and J calls and clone size come from that table; D and trimming were worked out from the DNA. The profile shows under 400,000 clones, around 89% of them singletons. Germline-derived CDR1 and CDR2 are SGHTS and YDEGEE. The CDR3 covers 13 residues. V lost 10 bases to trimming and J lost 6 bases, with 20 bases between them. Sequenced sample: peripheral blood. The V gene is TRBV5-8, the J gene TRBJ2-7; perhaps TRBD1 as D (5 bases). The sequence was collected from a man between 18 and 29 years old with active or convalescent COVID-19. This chain's CDR3 is CAPLGWSQGEQYF. The CDR3 region has the DNA TGTGCCCCCCTAGGGTGGAGTCAGGGCGAGCAGTACTTC.